Here is one T cell receptor beta chain with its context. Its antigen is unidentified. About 37,500 genome equivalents of blood DNA were amplified for TRB. The data were taken from a study of T cell clusters in autoimmune cytopenias. Study results and limitations: Physiological T cell clusters of healthy donors were apparently absent in primary autoimmune cytopenia patients. TRB repertoire shifts in secondary cytopenia and chronic lymphocytic leukemia mostly reflected lymphoma, not autoimmunity. Functional roles of the in silico T cell clusters still await experimental validation.

Multiplex touch-down PCR amplified TRB using TRB-A and TRB-B pools in one tube. No DNA is given; TCRdb re-called the multiplex PCR reads and lists each CDR3 protein once. The repertoire table contains some 7,000 distinct CDR3 sequences. The length of the CDR3 is 12 residues. Germline V gene lookup returns CDR1 KGHDR and CDR2 SFDVKD. Sequencing was done on a sample of peripheral blood. The TCR comes from a human donor with an autoimmune cytopenia or autoimmune hepatitis (not recorded which). The chain recombines TRBV24-1 with TRBJ2-5. The CDR3 region is CATSDPYDTQYF.